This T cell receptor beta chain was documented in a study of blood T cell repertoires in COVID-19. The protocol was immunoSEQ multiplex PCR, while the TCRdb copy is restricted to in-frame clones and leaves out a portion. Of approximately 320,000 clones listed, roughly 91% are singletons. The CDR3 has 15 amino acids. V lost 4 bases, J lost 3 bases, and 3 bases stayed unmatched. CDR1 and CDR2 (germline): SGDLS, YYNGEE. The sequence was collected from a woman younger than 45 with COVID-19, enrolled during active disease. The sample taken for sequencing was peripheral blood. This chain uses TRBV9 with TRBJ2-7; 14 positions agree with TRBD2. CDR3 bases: TGTGCCAGCAGCTCAGGACTAGCGGGGGGCTACGAGCAGTACTTC. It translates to CASSSGLAGGYEQYF.